This TCR beta chain was captured in a study of blood T cell repertoires in COVID-19. Background on the study: The United States, Italy and Spain provided the acute and convalescent COVID-19 samples.

Clones were read by immunoSEQ multiplex PCR, and TCRdb kept only the in-frame ones, dropping some. The sample yields fewer than 200,000 clones, roughly 85% seen once. The V end was cut by 7 bases, the J end by 7 bases, with 10 bases between. The V gene's germline CDR1 is LGHNT and CDR2 FRNRAP. This CDR3 comprises 12 residues. The source is a man between 50 and 59 years old with active or convalescent COVID-19. Sequenced input: peripheral blood. The chain carries TRBV12-5 and TRBJ2-2; D is ambiguous. CDR3 bases: TGTGCTAGTGCCCTAGAGAACGGGGAGCTGTTTTTT. It is translated as CASALENGELFF. The variable domain in full, completed from reference TRBV12-5 and TRBJ2-2, reads DARVTQTPRHKVTEMGQEVTMRCQPILGHNTVFWYRQTMMQGLELLAYFRNRAPLDDSGMPKDRFSAEMPDATLATLKIQPSEPRDSAVYFCASALENGELFFGEGSRLTVL.